Listed below are T cell receptor beta chains from one sample, sequenced in a study of blood T cell repertoires in COVID-19. TCRdb keeps only in-frame clones here, not all; method: immunoSEQ multiplex PCR. The table has some 75,000 clones, approximately 86% seen once. Sequenced input: peripheral blood. The receptors stem from a man aged 80 or over with COVID-19, enrolled during active disease. CDR3s include the opening cysteine and the closing phenylalanine or tryptophan. D genes are given only for firm matches. Not every row has a clone size; where given, it reads once, few, many or a size class.

size,J,length,V,D,CDR3,DNA
NA,TRBJ1-2,15,TRBV5-6,TRBD1,CASSLGQGLNYGYTF,TGTGCCAGCAGCTTAGGACAGGGACTTAACTATGGCTACACCTTC
NA,TRBJ2-2,15,TRBV5-1,NA,CAATHGASDTGELFF,TGCGCCGCGACCCACGGGGCTAGCGACACCGGGGAGCTGTTTTTT
few,TRBJ1-5,16,TRBV11-2,NA,CASSLDRGTGNQPQHF,TGTGCCAGCAGCTTAGATCGGGGAACGGGCAATCAGCCCCAGCATTTT
NA,TRBJ1-1,15,TRBV5-1,TRBD1,CASSLDQGAYTEAFF,TGCGCCAGCAGCTTGGACCAGGGGGCTTACACTGAAGCTTTCTTT
NA,TRBJ2-7,11,TRBV20-1,NA,CSASLSYEQYF,TGCAGTGCTAGCCTCTCCTACGAGCAGTACTTC
NA,TRBJ2-3,14,TRBV2,TRBD2,CASREGGLTDTQYF,TGTGCCAGCAGGGAGGGAGGGCTCACAGATACGCAGTATTTT
NA,TRBJ1-1,14,TRBV18,NA,CASSIDSANTEAFF,TGTGCCAGCTCTATTGACTCGGCGAACACTGAAGCTTTCTTT
NA,TRBJ1-2,14,TRBV5-1,NA,CASSLDGTSYGYTF,TGCGCCAGCAGCTTGGACGGGACATCTTATGGCTACACCTTC
NA,TRBJ2-2,13,TRBV11-2,NA,CASSLDVSGRLFF,TGTGCCAGCAGCTTAGATGTGTCGGGAAGGCTGTTTTTT
NA,TRBJ1-6,13,TRBV27,TRBD1,CASRGQNNSPLHF,TGTGCCAGCAGGGGACAGAATAATTCACCCCTCCACTTT
once,TRBJ2-1,16,TRBV11-2,NA,CASSPNYRRSYNEQFF,TGTGCCAGCAGCCCTAATTACAGGAGATCCTACAATGAGCAGTTCTTC
NA,TRBJ1-5,15,TRBV4-2,NA,CASSPGGPNNQPQHF,TGTGCCAGCAGCCCGGGGGGTCCCAACAATCAGCCCCAGCATTTT
once,TRBJ1-5,16,TRBV6-6,TRBD1,CASSYLGTGWDQPQHF,TGTGCCAGCAGTTACTTGGGGACAGGATGGGATCAGCCCCAGCATTTT
NA,TRBJ1-6,13,TRBV12-5,NA,CASGLIADSPLHF,TGTGCTAGTGGTTTAATAGCCGATTCACCCCTCCACTTT
NA,TRBJ2-1,17,TRBV11-3,TRBD2,CASSLFGLAGAYNEQFF,TGTGCCAGCAGCCTCTTCGGACTAGCGGGGGCTTACAATGAGCAGTTCTTC
NA,TRBJ2-7,15,TRBV9,TRBD1,CASSVAPTGGYEQYF,TGTGCCAGCAGCGTAGCTCCGACAGGGGGGTACGAGCAGTACTTC
NA,TRBJ2-7,15,TRBV5-5,TRBD1,CASSLLTGDPYEQYF,TGTGCCAGCAGCTTGCTGACAGGGGACCCCTACGAGCAGTACTTC
NA,TRBJ2-7,14,TRBV7-3,NA,CASSLDGSSYEQYF,TGTGCCAGCAGCTTAGACGGGAGCTCCTACGAGCAGTACTTC
NA,TRBJ2-5,14,TRBV2,NA,CASSADYGGETQYF,TGTGCCAGCAGTGCAGACTACGGTGGGGAGACCCAGTACTTC
NA,TRBJ1-5,12,TRBV6-5,NA,CASVEGNQPQHF,TGTGCCAGTGTCGAGGGCAATCAGCCCCAGCATTTT
once,TRBJ1-5,13,TRBV3-1/TRBV3-2,TRBD1,CASSQYRGQPQHF,TGTGCCAGCAGCCAATACAGGGGTCAGCCCCAGCATTTT
NA,TRBJ1-4,19,TRBV7-8,NA,CASSEHLGTFPSTNEKLFF,TGTGCCAGCAGCGAACACCTCGGGACATTTCCTTCAACTAATGAAAAACTGTTTTTT